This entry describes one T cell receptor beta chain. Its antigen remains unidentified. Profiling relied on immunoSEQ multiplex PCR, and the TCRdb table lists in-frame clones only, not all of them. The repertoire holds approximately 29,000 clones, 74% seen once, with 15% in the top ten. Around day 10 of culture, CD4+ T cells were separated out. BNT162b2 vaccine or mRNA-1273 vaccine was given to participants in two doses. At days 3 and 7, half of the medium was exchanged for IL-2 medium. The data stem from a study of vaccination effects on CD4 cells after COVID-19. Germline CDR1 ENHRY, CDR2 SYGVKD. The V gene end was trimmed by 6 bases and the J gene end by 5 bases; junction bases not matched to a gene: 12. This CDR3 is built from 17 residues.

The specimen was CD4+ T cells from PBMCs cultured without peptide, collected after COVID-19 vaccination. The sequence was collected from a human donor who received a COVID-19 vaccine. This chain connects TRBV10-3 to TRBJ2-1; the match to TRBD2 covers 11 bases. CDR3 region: CAIRAGLAAAKNNEQFF. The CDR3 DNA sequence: TGTGCCATCAGGGCGGGACTAGCGGCAGCGAAAAACAATGAGCAGTTCTTC.